This TCR beta chain was captured in a study of early T cells in non-severe SARS-CoV-2 infection. Study-level background: Bulk RNA isolated from unsorted whole blood underwent sequencing; chains were not paired. General observations from the study: Database matching using VDJdb favored anti-spike CD8 responses, with private and CD4 specificities left missing.

V lost 5 bases, J lost 8 bases, and 15 bases lay in between. Germline assignment: CDR1 SEHNR and CDR2 FQNEAQ (reference sequence). The CDR3 covers 14 residues. In this sample, this clonotype turned up many times. Its antigen is still unknown. Individual cDNA molecules were tagged with unique molecular identifiers. TCRdb recomputed calls from the 5' RACE reads with MiXCR, one row per CDR3 protein. Of 46,000 or so distinct CDR3 sequences in the sample, less than 15% were seen once. This sequence was found in an adult who was a healthcare worker with PCR-confirmed SARS-CoV-2 infection or an uninfected control (not recorded which). This chain links TRBV7-9 with TRBJ1-4; D possibly corresponds to TRBD1 (6 bases). Sequenced sample: whole blood. The CDR3 here is CASSPGQSWEKLFF. CDR3 coding DNA: TGTGCCAGCAGCCCAGGACAGTCTTGGGAAAAACTGTTTTTT.